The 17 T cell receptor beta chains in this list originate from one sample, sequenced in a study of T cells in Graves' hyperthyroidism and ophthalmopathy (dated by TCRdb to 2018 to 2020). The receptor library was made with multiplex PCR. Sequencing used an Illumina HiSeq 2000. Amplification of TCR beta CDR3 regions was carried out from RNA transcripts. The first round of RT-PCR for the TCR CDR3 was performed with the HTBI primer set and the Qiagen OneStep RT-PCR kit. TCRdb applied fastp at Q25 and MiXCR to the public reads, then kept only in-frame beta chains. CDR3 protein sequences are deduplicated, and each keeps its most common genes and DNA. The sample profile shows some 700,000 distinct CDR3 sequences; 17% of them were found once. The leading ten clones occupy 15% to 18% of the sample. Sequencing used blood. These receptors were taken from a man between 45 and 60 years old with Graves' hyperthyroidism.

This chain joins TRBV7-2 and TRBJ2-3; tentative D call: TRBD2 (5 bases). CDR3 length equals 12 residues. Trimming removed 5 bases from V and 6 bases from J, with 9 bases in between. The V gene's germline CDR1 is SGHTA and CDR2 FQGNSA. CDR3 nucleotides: TGTGCCAGCAGCCCGGGATTCGATACGCAGTATTTT. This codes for CASSPGFDTQYF.

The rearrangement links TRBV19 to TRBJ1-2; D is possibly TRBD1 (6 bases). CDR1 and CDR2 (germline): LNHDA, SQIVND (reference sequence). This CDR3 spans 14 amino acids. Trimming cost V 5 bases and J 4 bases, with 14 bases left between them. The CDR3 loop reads CASSHRQEIYGYTF. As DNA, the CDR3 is TGTGCCAGTAGTCACCGACAGGAGATCTATGGCTACACCTTC.

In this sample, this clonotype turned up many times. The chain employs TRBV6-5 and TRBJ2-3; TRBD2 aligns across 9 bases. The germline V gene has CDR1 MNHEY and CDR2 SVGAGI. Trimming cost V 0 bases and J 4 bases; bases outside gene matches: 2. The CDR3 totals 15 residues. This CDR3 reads CASSYSAGGSDTQYF. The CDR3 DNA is TGTGCCAGCAGTTACTCTGCGGGAGGGTCAGATACGCAGTATTTT.

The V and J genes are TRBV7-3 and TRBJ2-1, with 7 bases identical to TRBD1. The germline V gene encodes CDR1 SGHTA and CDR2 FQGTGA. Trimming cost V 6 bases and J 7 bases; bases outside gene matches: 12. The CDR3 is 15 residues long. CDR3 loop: CASSINRGYLNEQFF. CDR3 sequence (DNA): TGTGCCAGCAGTATAAACAGGGGTTATCTGAATGAGCAGTTCTTC.

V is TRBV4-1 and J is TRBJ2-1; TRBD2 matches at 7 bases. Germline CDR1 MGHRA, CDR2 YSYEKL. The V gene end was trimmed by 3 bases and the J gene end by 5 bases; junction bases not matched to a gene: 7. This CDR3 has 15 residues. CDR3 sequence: CASSQILAGDNEQFF. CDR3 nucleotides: TGCGCCAGCAGCCAGATTCTGGCGGGAGACAATGAGCAGTTCTTC.

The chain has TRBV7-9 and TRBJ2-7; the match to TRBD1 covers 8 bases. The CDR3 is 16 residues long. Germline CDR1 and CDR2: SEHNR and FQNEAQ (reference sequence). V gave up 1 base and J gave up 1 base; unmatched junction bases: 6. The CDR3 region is CASSLEGRGPSYEQYF. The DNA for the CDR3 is TGTGCCAGCAGCTTAGAGGGCAGGGGGCCTTCCTACGAGCAGTACTTC. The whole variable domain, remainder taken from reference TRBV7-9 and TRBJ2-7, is DTGVSQNPRHKITKRGQNVTFRCDPISEHNRLYWYRQTLGQGPEFLTYFQNEAQLEKSRLLSDRFSAERPKGSFSTLEIQRTEQGDSAMYLCASSLEGRGPSYEQYFGPGTRLTVT.

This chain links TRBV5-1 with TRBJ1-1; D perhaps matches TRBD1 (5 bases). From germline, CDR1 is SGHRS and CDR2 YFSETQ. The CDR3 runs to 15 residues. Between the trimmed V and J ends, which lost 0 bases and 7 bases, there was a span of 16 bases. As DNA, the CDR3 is TGCGCCAGCAGCTTGGTAGGCAGGGCTTTAGGTGAAGCTTTCTTT. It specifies CASSLVGRALGEAFF. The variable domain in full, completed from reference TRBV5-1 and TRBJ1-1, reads KAGVTQTPRYLIKTRGQQVTLSCSPISGHRSVSWYQQTPGQGLQFLFEYFSETQRNKGNFPGRFSGRQFSNSRSEMNVSTLELGDSALYLCASSLVGRALGEAFFGQGTRLTVV.

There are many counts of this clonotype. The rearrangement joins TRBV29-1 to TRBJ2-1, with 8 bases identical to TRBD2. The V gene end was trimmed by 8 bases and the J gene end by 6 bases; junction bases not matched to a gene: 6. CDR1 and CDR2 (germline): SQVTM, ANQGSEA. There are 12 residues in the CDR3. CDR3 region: CSLRLASNEQFF. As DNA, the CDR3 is TGCAGCCTTAGACTAGCGAGCAATGAGCAGTTCTTC.

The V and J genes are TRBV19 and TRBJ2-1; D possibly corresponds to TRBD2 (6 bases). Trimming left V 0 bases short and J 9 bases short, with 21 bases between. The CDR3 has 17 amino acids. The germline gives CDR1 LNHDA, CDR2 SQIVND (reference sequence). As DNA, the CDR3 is TGTGCCAGTAGTATAGATGGGGGGTCGAGATGGACGGGTGAGCAGTTCTTC. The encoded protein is CASSIDGGSRWTGEQFF. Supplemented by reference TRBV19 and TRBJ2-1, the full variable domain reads DGGITQSPKYLFRKEGQNVTLSCEQNLNHDAMYWYRQDPGQGLRLIYYSQIVNDFQKGDIAEGYSVSREKKESFPLTVTSAQKNPTAFYLCASSIDGGSRWTGEQFFGPGTRLTVL.

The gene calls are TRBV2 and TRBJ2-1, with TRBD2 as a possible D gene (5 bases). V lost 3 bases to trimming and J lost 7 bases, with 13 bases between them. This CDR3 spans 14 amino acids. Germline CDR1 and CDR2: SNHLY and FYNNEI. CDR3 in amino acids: CASSDSPGTNEQFF. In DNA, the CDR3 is TGTGCCAGCAGTGATAGTCCGGGAACGAATGAGCAGTTCTTC.

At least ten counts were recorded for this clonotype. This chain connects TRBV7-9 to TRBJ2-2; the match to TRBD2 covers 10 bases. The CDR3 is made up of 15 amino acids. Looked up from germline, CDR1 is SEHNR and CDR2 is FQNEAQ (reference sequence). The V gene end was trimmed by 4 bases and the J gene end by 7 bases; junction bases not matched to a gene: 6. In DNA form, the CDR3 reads TGTGCCAGCAGCTCGAAGCGGGAGGGCCTCGGGGAGCTGTTTTTT. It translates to CASSSKREGLGELFF.

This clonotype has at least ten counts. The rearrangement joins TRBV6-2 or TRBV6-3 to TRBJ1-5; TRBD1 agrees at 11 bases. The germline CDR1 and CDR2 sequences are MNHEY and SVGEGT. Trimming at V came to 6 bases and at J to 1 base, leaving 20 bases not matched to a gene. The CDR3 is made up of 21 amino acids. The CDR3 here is CASSRTEEGQGVFGSNQPQHF. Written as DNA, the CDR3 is TGTGCCAGCAGCCGTACCGAGGAGGGACAGGGGGTATTCGGGAGCAATCAGCCCCAGCATTTT.

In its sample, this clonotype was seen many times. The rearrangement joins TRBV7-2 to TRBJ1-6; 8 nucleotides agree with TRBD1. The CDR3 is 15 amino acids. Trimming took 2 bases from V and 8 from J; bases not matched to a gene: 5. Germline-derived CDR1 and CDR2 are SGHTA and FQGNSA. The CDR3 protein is CASSLQGARDSPLHF. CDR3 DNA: TGTGCCAGCAGCTTACAGGGGGCTAGGGATTCACCCCTCCACTTT.

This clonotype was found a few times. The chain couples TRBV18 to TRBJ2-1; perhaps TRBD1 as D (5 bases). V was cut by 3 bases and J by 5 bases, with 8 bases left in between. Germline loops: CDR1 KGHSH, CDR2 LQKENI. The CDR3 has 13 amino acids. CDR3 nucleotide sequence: TGTGCCAGCTCACCGACAGTAGACAATGAGCAGTTCTTC. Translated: CASSPTVDNEQFF.

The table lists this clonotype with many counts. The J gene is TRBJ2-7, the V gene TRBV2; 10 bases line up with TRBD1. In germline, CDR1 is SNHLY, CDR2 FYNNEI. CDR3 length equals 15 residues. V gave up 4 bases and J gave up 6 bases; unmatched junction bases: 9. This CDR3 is CASSGRWTGGGEQYF. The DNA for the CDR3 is TGTGCCAGCAGTGGGAGGTGGACAGGGGGGGGCGAGCAGTACTTC.

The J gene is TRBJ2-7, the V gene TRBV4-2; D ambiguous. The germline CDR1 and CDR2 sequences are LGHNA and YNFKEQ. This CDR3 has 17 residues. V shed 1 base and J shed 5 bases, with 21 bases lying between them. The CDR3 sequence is CASSQVVTNSGWDEQYF. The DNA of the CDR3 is TGTGCCAGCAGCCAAGTAGTAACTAACTCGGGTTGGGACGAGCAGTACTTC.

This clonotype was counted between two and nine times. In nucleotides, the CDR3 is TGTGCCAGCAGCGAGACAGGGTTCACTGAAGCTTTCTTT. It encodes CASSETGFTEAFF. The chain couples TRBV6-1 to TRBJ1-1; 7 nucleotides match TRBD1. The CDR3 has 13 residues. V lost 6 bases and J lost 4; bases outside the gene matches: 5. CDR1 is MNHNS and CDR2 is SASEGT in the germline V gene.